This TCR beta chain stems from a study of T cells in Graves' hyperthyroidism and ophthalmopathy. Study context: Prior to any treatment, at the point of initial diagnosis, peripheral blood was collected.

The study excluded patients with uncontrolled infection, other autoimmune disease, pregnancy or lactation. In making diagnoses, clinical symptoms, serum thyroxine and TRAb, thyroid ultrasound and orbital computed tomography were all used. Overall study findings and caveats: Most thyroid-expanded clonotypes above 0.001 were also found in blood.

This clonotype showed up many times. What it binds is unknown. Amplification targeted TCR beta CDR3 regions from RNA transcripts. Primed by the HTBI set, a first-round RT-PCR was run on the TCR CDR3. TCRdb passed the multiplex PCR reads through MiXCR, listing each CDR3 protein once. The sample has about 400,000 distinct CDR3 sequences, 20% to 25% seen once. Sequencing was performed on blood. The clonotype originates from a man aged 50 to 59 with Graves' hyperthyroidism.

CDR3 nucleotides: TGCGCCAGCAGCTTGGTCGGGGGATCGAACACTGAAGCTTTCTTT. Translation: CASSLVGGSNTEAFF. The rearrangement links TRBV5-1 to TRBJ1-1, with D maybe TRBD1 (5 bases). The V gene lost 0 bases and the J gene lost 1 base, with 10 bases spanning the gap. Germline V lookup: CDR1 SGHRS, CDR2 YFSETQ. The CDR3 length is 15 residues. Full variable domain (remainder filled in from reference TRBV5-1 and TRBJ1-1): KAGVTQTPRYLIKTRGQQVTLSCSPISGHRSVSWYQQTPGQGLQFLFEYFSETQRNKGNFPGRFSGRQFSNSRSEMNVSTLELGDSALYLCASSLVGGSNTEAFFGQGTRLTVV.